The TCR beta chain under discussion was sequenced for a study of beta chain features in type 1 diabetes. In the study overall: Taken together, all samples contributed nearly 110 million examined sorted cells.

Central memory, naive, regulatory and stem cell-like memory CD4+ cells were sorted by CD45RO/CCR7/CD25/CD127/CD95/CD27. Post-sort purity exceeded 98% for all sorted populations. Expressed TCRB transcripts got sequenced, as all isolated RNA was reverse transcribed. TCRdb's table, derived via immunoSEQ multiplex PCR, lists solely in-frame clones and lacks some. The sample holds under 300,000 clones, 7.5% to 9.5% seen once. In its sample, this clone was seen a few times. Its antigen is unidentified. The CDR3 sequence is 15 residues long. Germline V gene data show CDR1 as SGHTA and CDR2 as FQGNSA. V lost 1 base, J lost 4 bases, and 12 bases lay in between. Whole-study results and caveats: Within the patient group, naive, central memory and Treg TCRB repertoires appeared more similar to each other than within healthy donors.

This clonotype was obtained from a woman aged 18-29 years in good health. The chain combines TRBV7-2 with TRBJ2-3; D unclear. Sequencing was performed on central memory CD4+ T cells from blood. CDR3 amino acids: CASSLGPSHADTQYF. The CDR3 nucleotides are TGTGCCAGCAGCTTAGGGCCGAGCCACGCAGATACGCAGTATTTT.